Presented here are 27 T cell receptor beta chains from one specimen sequenced in a study of cytomegalovirus exposure and HLA in healthy donors. In the PCR, 60 Vbeta and 13 Jbeta primers were used. TCRdb's table, derived via immunoSEQ multiplex PCR, lists solely in-frame clones and lacks some. The data contain about 100,000 clones, roughly 73% of them singletons. The sequenced material came from PBMCs. The receptor set was obtained from a man aged 25 to 40 in good health and CMV-seronegative.

This clone was found once. This rearrangement joins TRBV9 to TRBJ1-2, with TRBD1 matching over 7 bases. The CDR3 spans 14 residues. The germline CDR1 and CDR2 sequences are SGDLS and YYNGEE. J gave up 8 bases and V 0 bases, and 7 bases lay outside the gene matches. CDR3 nucleotide sequence: TGTGCCAGCAGCGTAGAGGAGGGGGCGCACGGCTACACCTTC. Translating it yields CASSVEEGAHGYTF.

This chain joins TRBV18 and TRBJ2-7, with TRBD1 matching 7 bases. The CDR3 length is 16 residues. Germline assignment: CDR1 KGHSH and CDR2 LQKENI. J was trimmed by 6 bases and V by 3 bases; bases with no gene match: 14. CDR3 residues: CASSPADPGTDAEQYF. For the CDR3, the DNA is TGTGCCAGCTCACCCGCAGACCCCGGGACAGACGCCGAGCAGTACTTC.

The CDR3 spells CASRSLGLGQGDTGELFF. The DNA for the CDR3 is TGCGCCAGCAGGTCCCTCGGCCTCGGGCAGGGGGACACCGGGGAGCTGTTTTTT. J is TRBJ2-2 and V is TRBV10-2; the match to TRBD1 covers 7 bases. J gave up 3 bases and V 6 bases, and 16 bases lay outside the gene matches. This CDR3 is 18 amino acids long. CDR1 and CDR2 (germline): WSHSY, SAAADI.

Remarks on this clone: The same CDR3 also results from other DNA sequences found in this sample. V gene TRBV5-8 combines with J gene TRBJ2-5; D is uncertain. Trimming cost V 0 bases and J 4 bases, with 4 bases left between them. Germline-derived CDR1 and CDR2 are SGHTS and YDEGEE. The CDR3 spans 12 residues. The CDR3 is CASSLVRETQYF. The CDR3 DNA reads TGTGCCAGCAGCTTGGTTCGAGAGACCCAGTACTTC.

This chain links TRBV18 with TRBJ1-1; 7 bases align to TRBD1. The length of the CDR3 is 13 residues. The V gene's germline CDR1 is KGHSH and CDR2 LQKENI. Unmatched junction bases numbered 7, after V lost 10 bases and J lost 2 bases. In DNA, the CDR3 is TGTGCCACCTTGGGACAGATTAACACTGAAGCTTTCTTT. Its protein is CATLGQINTEAFF.

The chain uses TRBV2 and TRBJ2-1, with D uncertain. Germline V CDR1 and CDR2: SNHLY, FYNNEI. Trimming left V 6 bases short and J 3 bases short, with 12 bases between. The CDR3 covers 14 residues. Written as DNA, the CDR3 is TGTGCCAGCAGCGCAGGATTTATCTACAATGAGCAGTTCTTC. It yields the protein CASSAGFIYNEQFF.

The chain combines TRBV21-1 with TRBJ1-5; TRBD1 reflects the table's D call only, with no check against the DNA. TRBV21-1 is a listed pseudogene. The length of the CDR3 is 19 residues. In nucleotides, the CDR3 is TGTGCCAGCAGCACCACCCCGGGACAGGGTTCGGAACCCCATCAGCCCCAGCATTTT. This gives the protein CASSTTPGQGSEPHQPQHF.

This clone has a handful of counts. The genes are TRBV19 and TRBJ1-5; 9 bases fit TRBD1. Germline CDR1 reads LNHDA; CDR2 reads SQIVND (reference sequence). The CDR3 spans 15 residues. Trimming cost V 4 bases and J 6 bases; bases outside gene matches: 7. CDR3 sequence (DNA): TGTGCCAGTAGTAGCGGGACAGGGATAGGTCAGCCCCAGCATTTT. Translated: CASSSGTGIGQPQHF.

This clone was recorded a few times. The chain combines TRBV6-1 with TRBJ1-1; 10 nucleotides align to TRBD1. Germline assignment: CDR1 MNHNS and CDR2 SASEGT. The CDR3 loop spans 16 amino acids. J lost 3 bases, V lost 4 bases, and 8 bases had no gene match. This chain's CDR3 is CASSVKGTGVYTEAFF. CDR3 nucleotides: TGTGCCAGCAGTGTTAAAGGGACAGGGGTCTACACTGAAGCTTTCTTT.

The V call is TRBV4-1, the J call TRBJ2-7; a possible D gene is TRBD1 (5 bases). Per the germline V gene, CDR1 is MGHRA and CDR2 is YSYEKL. Deletions cut 5 bases from V and 2 bases from J, with 19 bases between. CDR3 length equals 16 residues. The CDR3 region has the DNA TGCGCCAGCAGCAGATCAACAGGCGACTTAACCTACGAGCAGTACTTC. The encoded protein is CASSRSTGDLTYEQYF.

The chain links TRBV6-5 to TRBJ2-3; TRBD2 aligns across 11 bases. This CDR3 has 15 residues. Germline V gene sequence: CDR1 MNHEY, CDR2 SVGAGI. V lost 4 bases, J lost 3 bases, and 3 bases stayed unmatched. The DNA of the CDR3 is TGTGCCAGCAGTTCTTCTAGCGGGAGGACAGATACGCAGTATTTT. Its translation: CASSSSSGRTDTQYF.

The chain couples TRBV9 to TRBJ2-3, with 11 bases matching TRBD2. The ends lost 3 bases at V and 5 bases at J; junction bases unmatched: 8. Germline loops: CDR1 SGDLS, CDR2 YYNGEE. The length of the CDR3 is 16 residues. The CDR3 DNA reads as TGTGCCAGCAGCGGATTAGCGGGGGGGCGGGTAGATACGCAGTATTTT. Protein sequence: CASSGLAGGRVDTQYF.

The table lists this clone with a few counts. The J gene is TRBJ1-1, the V gene TRBV9, with D possibly matching TRBD1 (5 bases). The CDR3 has 16 amino acids. V lost 0 bases and J 11 bases, leaving 23 bases between the germline ends. Germline V gives CDR1 SGDLS, CDR2 YYNGEE. CDR3 protein: CASSVAPNDSHRAAFF. The CDR3 DNA reads TGTGCCAGCAGCGTAGCTCCCAACGACAGTCACAGAGCGGCTTTCTTT.

This clone has only a few counts. This chain connects TRBV15 to TRBJ2-5; a possible D gene is TRBD2 (6 bases). V shed 4 bases and J shed 2 bases, with 26 bases lying between them. The germline V gene encodes CDR1 LNHNV and CDR2 YYDKDF (reference sequence). The CDR3 is made up of 19 amino acids. The DNA of the CDR3 is TGTGCCACCAGCAAGGCTAGCGAGGTTATTTCAGGTCCGCAAGAGACCCAGTACTTC. Encoded protein: CATSKASEVISGPQETQYF.

The chain recombines TRBV14 with TRBJ2-7; 8 bases fit TRBD1. The CDR3 consists of 14 residues. From germline, CDR1 is SGHDN and CDR2 FVKESK. The ends lost 4 bases at V and 1 base at J; junction bases unmatched: 3. This chain's CDR3 is CASSPGQDSYEQYF. DNA of the CDR3: TGTGCCAGCAGCCCGGGACAGGATTCCTACGAGCAGTACTTC.

The chain employs TRBV6-4 and TRBJ1-5; possible D gene TRBD1, 6 bases. The V gene lost 11 bases and the J gene lost 0 bases, with 14 bases spanning the gap. Germline loops: CDR1 MRHNA, CDR2 SNTAGT. The CDR3 sequence is 14 residues long. The CDR3 DNA sequence: TGTGCCCATACCGGGGGGCATAGCAATCAGCCCCAGCATTTT. Residues: CAHTGGHSNQPQHF.

This clone was recorded a few times. The V and J genes are TRBV10-1 and TRBJ2-3; weak D call: TRBD2 (6 bases). The V end lost 1 base, the J end lost 1 base, and 12 bases lay between the germline ends. The CDR3 runs to 16 residues. Germline V lookup: CDR1 WNHNN, CDR2 SYGVQD (reference sequence). The CDR3 loop reads CASSELRGTGTDTQYF. The CDR3, as DNA: TGCGCCAGCAGTGAGTTACGCGGGACCGGCACAGATACGCAGTATTTT.

The genes are TRBV2 and TRBJ1-2; D possibly corresponds to TRBD1 (5 bases). The germline gives CDR1 SNHLY, CDR2 FYNNEI. V dropped 0 bases and J dropped 4 bases, with 9 bases sitting between them. There are 14 residues in the CDR3. CDR3 coding DNA: TGTGCCAGCAGTGAAGCGGGGCAGGTCTATGGCTACACCTTC. Encoded protein: CASSEAGQVYGYTF.

The CDR3 DNA reads as TGCAGTCAAGCCAAAGAGACCCAGTACTTC. Translating it yields CSQAKETQYF. V and J are TRBV20-1 and TRBJ2-5; D uncertain. V lost 8 bases and J 3 bases, leaving 7 bases between the germline ends. Germline CDR1 DFQATT, CDR2 SNEGSKA (reference sequence). The CDR3 is 10 residues long.

The chain combines TRBV30 with TRBJ1-5, with D uncertain. The germline V and J ends were trimmed by 3 bases and 6 bases, with 15 bases remaining between them. Per germline, CDR1 GTSNPN and CDR2 SVGIG (reference sequence). The CDR3 sequence is 14 residues long. CDR3 amino acids: CAWSLGGDSQPQHF. CDR3 bases: TGTGCCTGGAGCCTCGGCGGGGATAGTCAGCCCCAGCATTTT.

The chain employs TRBV11-1 and TRBJ2-2, with a weak D call TRBD1 (5 bases). The CDR3 has 13 residues. CDR1 and CDR2 from the germline V gene are SGHAT and FQDESV (reference sequence). The ends were cut back, 5 bases at V and 4 bases at J, with 8 bases in the middle. CDR3 bases: TGTGCCAGCAGCCCAGGGTTCACCGGGGAGCTGTTTTTT. It yields the protein CASSPGFTGELFF.

A few counts support this clone. V is TRBV28 and J is TRBJ2-5; TRBD2 matches at 7 bases. The germline V gene encodes CDR1 MDHEN and CDR2 SYDVKM. This CDR3 has 16 amino acids. V trimming: 5 bases; J trimming: 7 bases; junction bases outside the gene matches: 16. DNA of the CDR3: TGTGCCAGCAGTACTAGTGGGCTAGCGAGGGAGGGGACCCAGTACTTC. It codes for CASSTSGLAREGTQYF.

This chain connects TRBV5-1 to TRBJ2-3, with a possible D match to TRBD2 (5 bases). The V end lost 0 bases, the J end lost 4 bases, and 12 bases lay between the germline ends. In germline, CDR1 is SGHRS, CDR2 YFSETQ. The CDR3 runs 15 residues. CDR3 sequence: CASSLGGSRADTQYF. The DNA for the CDR3 is TGCGCCAGCAGCTTGGGAGGGAGTAGAGCAGATACGCAGTATTTT.

This chain links TRBV19 with TRBJ2-1; TRBD2 matches at 16 bases. Germline V gene lookup returns CDR1 LNHDA and CDR2 SQIVND (reference sequence). The CDR3 is made up of 14 amino acids. V was clipped by 3 bases and J by 11 bases; unmatched bases: 1. CDR3 in amino acids: CASSMGLAGGQQFF. DNA for the CDR3: TGTGCCAGTAGTATGGGACTAGCGGGAGGGCAGCAGTTCTTC.

The count of this clone is one. This chain connects TRBV4-2 to TRBJ2-3, with 7 bases aligning to TRBD2. V was pared by 1 base and J by 3 bases, with 13 bases of the junction left unmatched. CDR1 is LGHNA and CDR2 is YNFKEQ in the germline V gene. The CDR3 is made up of 18 amino acids. The CDR3 DNA sequence: TGTGCCAGCAGCCAAGGAGAAAACCGGGACTACGGTACAGATACGCAGTATTTT. Amino acids: CASSQGENRDYGTDTQYF.

This rearrangement joins TRBV4-1 to TRBJ1-4, with TRBD1 as a possible D gene (5 bases). Trimming took 4 bases from V and 1 from J, leaving 10 bases between them. Per germline, CDR1 MGHRA and CDR2 YSYEKL. The CDR3 contains 15 residues. The CDR3 bases are TGCGCCAGCAGCCGGATAGGGGTAACTAATGAAAAACTGTTTTTT. It encodes CASSRIGVTNEKLFF.

Turning to this clone: Germline is not matched at one junction end, which may reflect a read error. Other DNA sequences of this sample code for an identical CDR3. The gene calls are TRBV30 and TRBJ1-1; D unclear. The V gene's germline CDR1 is GTSNPN and CDR2 SVGIG (reference sequence). The CDR3 contains 14 residues. The CDR3: CALQEGSMNTEAFF. The CDR3 region has the DNA TGTGCCCTCCAGGAGGGTTCAATGAACACTGAAGCTTTCTTC.